Shown below are 13 T cell receptor beta chains from a single sample sequenced in a study of vaccination and CD4 T cells after COVID-19. Cultured CD4+ T cell DNA was sequenced using the Oncomine TCR Beta short-read assay. TCRdb used MiXCR to reprocess the PCR reads, holding one entry per CDR3 protein. The data hold about 22,000 distinct CDR3 sequences, with 62% observed a single time. The sample's treatment: roughly 10-day PBMC culture with coronavirus spike peptide pools or control peptides (ViraFEST assay). The antigens of these receptors remain unknown. The source material was CD4+ T cells from blood, cultured in vitro, sampled before SARS-CoV-2 vaccination. These receptors came from a human donor who received a COVID-19 vaccine.

J is TRBJ1-2 and V is TRBV6-2 or TRBV6-3; D unresolved. Germline CDR1 MNHEY, CDR2 SVGEGT. This CDR3 spans 14 amino acids. Trimming took off 6 bases at V and 7 bases at J, with 18 bases between the two ends. The DNA for the CDR3 is TGTGCCAGCAGAAGAGGAAGGACCTCTGGTGGCTACACCTTC. It yields the protein CASRRGRTSGGYTF.

In this sample, this clonotype turned up a few times. The chain has TRBV27 and TRBJ1-3; D not resolved. V gave up 0 bases and J gave up 4 bases, with 4 bases separating them. CDR1 and CDR2 (germline): MNHEY, SMNVEV (reference sequence). The CDR3 spans 13 residues. CDR3 sequence reads: CASSLSQGNTIYF. The DNA of the CDR3 is TGTGCCAGCAGTTTATCCCAGGGAAACACCATATATTTT.

The count of this clonotype is one. The rearrangement uses TRBV4-1 and TRBJ1-1; D is possibly TRBD1 (5 bases). V dropped 1 base and J dropped 3 bases, with 12 bases sitting between them. Germline CDR1 MGHRA, CDR2 YSYEKL. The CDR3 is 15 amino acids. The CDR3 loop reads CASSQAGALDTEAFF. The CDR3 nucleotides read TGCGCCAGCAGCCAAGCCGGGGCTCTGGACACTGAAGCTTTCTTT.

The chain combines TRBV6-1 with TRBJ1-2; 8 bases are shared with TRBD1. CDR1 is MNHNS and CDR2 is SASEGT in the germline V gene. Trimming removed 6 bases from V and 4 bases from J; junction bases left unmatched: 7. The CDR3 is 14 residues long. CDR3 coding DNA: TGTGCCAGCAGGGCCAACAGGGGGAGCTATGGCTACACCTTC. As protein: CASRANRGSYGYTF.

The chain joins TRBV9 to TRBJ1-6; D might be TRBD1 (6 bases). The CDR3 is 14 amino acids. The germline CDR1 and CDR2 sequences are SGDLS and YYNGEE. V was shortened by 4 bases and J by 7 bases, with 12 bases between the two germline ends. CDR3 amino acids: CASSLQGKNSPLHF. The CDR3 bases are TGTGCCAGCAGCCTACAGGGCAAGAATTCACCCCTCCACTTT.

In this sample, this clonotype turned up a few times. V and J are TRBV27 and TRBJ2-2; D is unclear. The CDR3 length is 16 residues. Germline CDR1 and CDR2: MNHEY and SMNVEV (reference sequence). The ends were cut back, 3 bases at V and 3 bases at J, with 14 bases in the middle. The DNA for the CDR3 is TGTGCCAGCAGTTTTATCTCCTCTCTACACACCGGGGAGCTGTTTTTT. Its translation is CASSFISSLHTGELFF.

The V call is TRBV14, the J call TRBJ1-6; D ambiguous. The CDR3 consists of 16 residues. V was trimmed by 1 base and J by 4 bases, leaving 11 bases between them. CDR1 is SGHDN, CDR2 FVKESK, per germline. CDR3 DNA: TGTGCCAGCAGCCAAGGTTTGTCGGATTATAATTCACCCCTCCACTTT. Protein: CASSQGLSDYNSPLHF. Full variable domain (remainder filled in from reference TRBV14 and TRBJ1-6): EAGVTQFPSHSVIEKGQTVTLRCDPISGHDNLYWYRRVMGKEIKFLLHFVKESKQDESGMPNNRFLAERTGGTYSTLKVQPAELEDSGVYFCASSQGLSDYNSPLHFGNGTRLTVT.

The chain is built from TRBV2 and TRBJ1-2, with D tentatively TRBD1 (5 bases). CDR3 length: 12 amino acids. Per the germline V gene, CDR1 is SNHLY and CDR2 is FYNNEI. The V end lost 4 bases, the J end lost 2 bases, and 5 bases lay between the germline ends. CDR3 DNA sequence: TGTGCCAGCAGTGGACAGAACTATGGCTACACCTTC. Translation gives CASSGQNYGYTF.

V and J are TRBV19 and TRBJ2-3; 7 bases align to TRBD2. The CDR3 runs to 15 residues. V was pared by 10 bases and J by 6 bases, with 16 bases of the junction left unmatched. The V gene's germline CDR1 is LNHDA and CDR2 SQIVND (reference sequence). The DNA for the CDR3 is TGTGCCAACAAGAGGGGACTAACGGACGTTGATACGCAGTATTTT. Translating gives CANKRGLTDVDTQYF.

CDR3 sequence (DNA): TGTGCCACCAGTGATTCAATACAGGGTGGCAATCAGCCCCAGCATTTT. Its protein product is CATSDSIQGGNQPQHF. The chain combines TRBV24-1 with TRBJ1-5; D may be TRBD1 (6 bases). CDR1 and CDR2 from the germline V gene are KGHDR and SFDVKD. The CDR3 totals 16 residues. V was pared by 2 bases and J by 2 bases, with 12 bases between.

CDR3: CAWTPRGARNYGYTF. The CDR3 DNA is TGTGCCTGGACCCCAAGGGGGGCGAGAAACTATGGCTACACCTTC. V gene TRBV30 combines with J gene TRBJ1-2, with a weak D call TRBD1 (6 bases). V was clipped by 4 bases and J by 2 bases, with 17 bases between them. Germline CDR1 and CDR2: GTSNPN and SVGIG (reference sequence). This CDR3 has 15 amino acids.

The chain links TRBV7-6 to TRBJ2-5; weak D call: TRBD1 (7 bases). This CDR3 spans 16 amino acids. The V gene lost 1 base and the J gene lost 2 bases, with 14 bases spanning the gap. CDR1 is SGHVS and CDR2 is FNYEAQ in the germline V gene. CDR3 coding DNA: TGTGCCAGCAGCTTAGTTGGAGGGGGCGGGCAAGAGACCCAGTACTTC. Protein product: CASSLVGGGGQETQYF.

The chain joins TRBV29-1 to TRBJ1-1; 8 bases align to TRBD1. Unmatched junction bases numbered 23, after V lost 8 bases and J lost 3 bases. The germline V gene encodes CDR1 SQVTM and CDR2 ANQGSEA. This CDR3 region has 18 residues. The chain's CDR3 is CSQLGTGGGSCGYTEAFF. In nucleotides, the CDR3 is TGCAGCCAATTAGGAACAGGGGGTGGTTCGTGTGGATACACTGAAGCTTTCTTT.